These T cell receptor beta chains were read from a single sample in a study of T cells in localized non-small cell lung cancer. Clones were read by immunoSEQ multiplex PCR, and TCRdb kept only the in-frame ones, dropping some. The table lists about 52,000 clones, about nine tenths of them singletons. This sample comprised peripheral blood, obtained before any cancer treatment. These receptor sequences come from a male donor older than 55 with stage III squamous cell lung carcinoma. The CDR3 runs from the conserved cysteine through the conserved F or W. A D gene is named only where the DNA matches it firmly. Clone size is stated in some rows and not others, as once, few, many or a class when expanded.

abundance | j_gene | d_gene | v_gene | CDR3aa | CDR3nt
NA | TRBJ2-5 | TRBD2 | TRBV5-6 | CASRRSGASRVQETQYF | TGTGCCAGCAGACGTAGCGGGGCTTCGAGGGTCCAAGAGACCCAGTACTTC
NA | TRBJ1-3 | NA | TRBV4-1 | CASSQDEGGHSGNTIYF | TGCGCCAGCAGCCAAGATGAGGGCGGACACTCTGGAAACACCATATATTTT
NA | TRBJ1-2 | TRBD1 | TRBV5-5 | CASSLEILDRGPYGYTF | TGTGCCAGCAGCTTGGAGATTTTGGACAGGGGCCCCTATGGCTACACCTTC
NA | TRBJ2-5 | NA | TRBV5-6 | CASSLGSQGQGETQYF | TGTGCCAGCAGCTTGGGGTCCCAGGGGCAGGGAGAGACCCAGTACTTC
once | TRBJ1-3 | NA | TRBV9 | CASSVTGSGNTIYF | TGTGCCAGCAGCGTAACAGGCTCTGGAAACACCATATATTTT
NA | TRBJ2-7 | TRBD2 | TRBV5-1 | CASSLLAESYEQYF | TGCGCCAGCAGTCTGCTAGCGGAGTCCTACGAGCAGTACTTC
NA | TRBJ1-5 | TRBD1 | TRBV6-5 | CASSSRTGSNQPQHF | TGTGCCAGCAGTTCCCGGACAGGGAGCAATCAGCCCCAGCATTTT
NA | TRBJ2-1 | TRBD2 | TRBV10-3 | CAISNTGTSGRHEQFF | TGTGCCATCAGTAATACCGGGACTAGCGGGAGGCATGAGCAGTTCTTC
NA | TRBJ1-1 | NA | TRBV11-2 | CASSLVWDTEAFF | TGTGCCAGCAGCTTAGTATGGGACACTGAAGCTTTCTTT
once | TRBJ2-2 | NA | TRBV10-3 | CAISSQGGTGELFF | TGTGCCATCAGTTCACAGGGTGGGACCGGGGAGCTGTTTTTT
NA | TRBJ1-2 | NA | TRBV3-2 | CANYGYTF | TGTGCCAACTATGGCTACACCTTC
NA | TRBJ2-7 | NA | TRBV11-2 | CASSPRVGPYEQYF | TGTGCCAGCAGCCCAAGGGTGGGACCCTACGAGCAGTACTTC
NA | TRBJ2-5 | NA | TRBV10-3 | CAISESGKEETQYF | TGTGCCATCAGTGAGTCGGGCAAGGAAGAGACCCAGTACTTC
NA | TRBJ2-5 | NA | TRBV5-1 | CASSSTFGGGQETQYF | TGCGCCAGCAGCTCCACATTCGGAGGGGGGCAGGAGACCCAGTACTTC
few | TRBJ1-2 | NA | TRBV7-9 | CASSLSANPEGYTF | TGTGCCAGCAGCTTATCGGCTAACCCCGAAGGCTACACCTTC
NA | TRBJ1-2 | TRBD1 | TRBV7-8 | CASSLGTGYYGYTF | TGTGCCAGCAGCTTAGGGACAGGGTACTATGGCTACACCTTC
NA | TRBJ2-1 | NA | TRBV18 | CASSPPRGRGSDEQFF | TGTGCCAGCTCACCACCGAGAGGGAGAGGGAGCGATGAGCAGTTCTTC
NA | TRBJ1-2 | TRBD1 | TRBV28 | CASSQGDRGSYTF | TGTGCCAGCAGTCAGGGGGACAGGGGGAGCTACACCTTC
NA | TRBJ1-5 | NA | TRBV9 | CASSAGYSNQPQHF | TGTGCCAGCAGCGCGGGGTATAGCAATCAGCCCCAGCATTTT
few | TRBJ2-1 | TRBD1 | TRBV9 | CASSAWTGTSLSYNEQFF | TGTGCCAGCAGCGCTTGGACAGGGACTTCACTTTCCTACAATGAGCAGTTCTTC
NA | TRBJ2-2 | NA | TRBV9 | CASSPRGTNTGELFF | TGTGCCAGCAGCCCCCGGGGTACGAACACCGGGGAGCTGTTTTTT
NA | TRBJ1-1 | NA | TRBV21-1 | CASSRRQGEWPHTEAFF | TGTGCCAGCAGCAGGCGGCAGGGGGAGTGGCCACACACTGAAGCTTTCTTT
NA | TRBJ1-5 | NA | TRBV19 | CASSISGREPQHF | TGTGCCAGTAGTATTAGTGGGAGAGAGCCCCAGCATTTT
NA | TRBJ2-5 | NA | TRBV5-1 | CASSLAGTQETQYF | TGCGCCAGCAGCTTGGCGGGGACCCAAGAGACCCAGTACTTC
NA | TRBJ2-1 | NA | TRBV2 | CASTPGLSYNEQFF | TGTGCCAGCACCCCGGGACTTTCTTACAATGAGCAGTTCTTC
once | TRBJ1-1 | NA | TRBV5-5 | CASSRMTGQNTEAFF | TGTGCCAGCAGCCGTATGACAGGCCAGAACACTGAAGCTTTCTTT
few | TRBJ1-1 | NA | TRBV30 | CAWGRGLGTEAFF | TGTGCCTGGGGACGTGGGTTGGGCACTGAAGCTTTCTTT
NA | TRBJ2-3 | NA | TRBV23-1 | CASPVGETDTQYF | TGCGCCAGCCCCGTGGGGGAGACAGATACGCAGTATTTT
NA | TRBJ2-1 | NA | TRBV21-1 | CASSKWDTRPRDQTRRNEQFF | TGTGCCAGCAGCAAATGGGACACCCGGCCCCGTGACCAAACCCGGAGGAATGAGCAGTTCTTC
NA | TRBJ2-7 | NA | TRBV12-2 | CASPVIPRQGPTYEQYF | TGTGCAAGTCCCGTTATACCCAGACAGGGACCCACCTACGAGCAGTACTTC
NA | TRBJ2-7 | NA | TRBV6-6 | CASSRNPGPYEQYF | TGTGCCAGCAGCCGGAACCCAGGCCCCTACGAGCAGTACTTC
NA | TRBJ1-3 | NA | TRBV6-6 | CASSSSSSGNTIYF | TGTGCCAGCAGTTCGTCCAGCTCTGGAAACACCATATATTTT
NA | TRBJ1-1 | NA | TRBV18 | CASSIDIKTEAFF | TGTGCCAGCTCAATTGATATCAAGACTGAAGCTTTCTTT
NA | TRBJ2-2 | TRBD2 | TRBV5-5 | CASSLGLAGVNTGELFF | TGTGCCAGCAGCCTGGGACTAGCGGGAGTGAACACCGGGGAGCTGTTTTTT
NA | TRBJ2-1 | TRBD2 | TRBV6-4 | CASSSSGTSFRNEQFF | TGTGCCAGCAGCTCCAGCGGGACTAGCTTCCGCAATGAGCAGTTCTTC
NA | TRBJ1-4 | NA | TRBV5-1 | CASSFSDGRNEKLFF | TGCGCCAGCAGCTTTTCCGACGGACGGAATGAAAAACTGTTTTTT
NA | TRBJ2-7 | NA | TRBV5-8 | CASSLGGAGYEQYF | TGTGCCAGCAGCTTGGGGGGGGCTGGGTACGAGCAGTACTTC
NA | TRBJ2-3 | TRBD2 | TRBV7-2 | CASSPWTSGTDTQYF | TGTGCCAGCAGCCCGTGGACTAGCGGGACAGATACGCAGTATTTT
NA | TRBJ2-7 | NA | TRBV2 | CASRTLDRTYEQYF | TGTGCCAGCAGGACTTTGGACCGGACCTACGAGCAGTACTTC
NA | TRBJ1-3 | TRBD1 | TRBV15 | CATSRGRGTGIGNTIYF | TGTGCCACCAGCAGAGGAAGAGGGACAGGCATTGGAAACACCATATATTTT
NA | TRBJ2-7 | NA | TRBV27 | CASSLSHSDTQIYEQYF | TGTGCCAGCAGTTTATCTCACTCGGACACCCAGATCTACGAGCAGTACTTC
NA | TRBJ2-1 | NA | TRBV7-3 | CASSYRRNEQFF | TGTGCCAGCAGCTACCGACGGAATGAGCAGTTCTTC
NA | TRBJ2-7 | NA | TRBV6-6 | CASSYLGGVSTEQYF | TGTGCCAGCAGTTATTTGGGGGGCGTTTCAACCGAGCAGTACTTC
NA | TRBJ2-2 | NA | TRBV4-1 | CASSQEGTPNTGELFF | TGCGCCAGCAGCCAAGAAGGGACCCCGAACACCGGGGAGCTGTTTTTT
NA | TRBJ2-5 | TRBD2 | TRBV19 | CASIPREGRKTQYF | TGTGCCAGTATCCCTAGGGAGGGTCGGAAGACCCAGTACTTC
once | TRBJ2-7 | NA | TRBV9 | CASSVEEGQYEQYF | TGTGCCAGCAGCGTAGAAGAGGGCCAATACGAGCAGTACTTC
NA | TRBJ2-7 | TRBD1 | TRBV15 | CATSRVEIRTGGRGDEQYF | TGTGCCACCAGCAGAGTGGAAATTCGGACAGGCGGACGAGGGGACGAGCAGTACTTC
NA | TRBJ2-3 | TRBD1 | TRBV19 | CASSTQGLDTQYF | TGTGCCAGTAGTACACAGGGGCTAGATACGCAGTATTTT
NA | TRBJ2-2 | TRBD1 | TRBV10-1 | CARPDRGRDKNTGELFF | TGCGCCAGACCGGACAGGGGGCGCGATAAAAACACCGGGGAGCTGTTTTTT
once | TRBJ2-7 | NA | TRBV18 | CASSPNDGYYEQYF | TGTGCCAGCTCACCCAACGACGGATACTACGAGCAGTACTTC
NA | TRBJ2-5 | TRBD2 | TRBV5-4 | CASSATSGGAQKTQYF | TGTGCCAGCAGCGCAACTAGCGGGGGGGCCCAAAAGACCCAGTACTTC
NA | TRBJ2-1 | NA | TRBV5-1 | CASTWGGQRDNEQFF | TGCGCCAGCACCTGGGGGGGACAGAGAGACAATGAGCAGTTCTTC
NA | TRBJ2-5 | NA | TRBV7-2 | CASSQGPGTQYF | TGTGCCAGCAGCCAAGGGCCCGGGACCCAGTACTTC
NA | TRBJ2-2 | TRBD1 | TRBV7-2 | CASSFWDRDGELFF | TGTGCCAGCAGCTTTTGGGACAGGGACGGGGAGCTGTTTTTT
NA | TRBJ2-1 | NA | TRBV7-6 | CASSSGPIASYNEQFF | TGTGCCAGCAGCTCGGGACCAATTGCATCCTACAATGAGCAGTTCTTC
NA | TRBJ2-3 | NA | TRBV9 | CASSPQSTDTQYF | TGTGCCAGCAGTCCACAGAGCACAGATACGCAGTATTTT
NA | TRBJ2-1 | NA | TRBV19 | CASRPPSGSLNEQFF | TGTGCCAGTAGACCTCCGTCAGGCTCACTCAATGAGCAGTTCTTC
NA | TRBJ2-1 | NA | TRBV18 | CAARGITSYNEQFF | TGTGCCGCTCGGGGGATCACCTCCTACAATGAGCAGTTCTTC
NA | TRBJ1-3 | NA | TRBV10-3 | CAISEPGAVSGNTIYF | TGTGCCATCAGTGAGCCTGGGGCAGTCTCTGGAAACACCATATATTTT